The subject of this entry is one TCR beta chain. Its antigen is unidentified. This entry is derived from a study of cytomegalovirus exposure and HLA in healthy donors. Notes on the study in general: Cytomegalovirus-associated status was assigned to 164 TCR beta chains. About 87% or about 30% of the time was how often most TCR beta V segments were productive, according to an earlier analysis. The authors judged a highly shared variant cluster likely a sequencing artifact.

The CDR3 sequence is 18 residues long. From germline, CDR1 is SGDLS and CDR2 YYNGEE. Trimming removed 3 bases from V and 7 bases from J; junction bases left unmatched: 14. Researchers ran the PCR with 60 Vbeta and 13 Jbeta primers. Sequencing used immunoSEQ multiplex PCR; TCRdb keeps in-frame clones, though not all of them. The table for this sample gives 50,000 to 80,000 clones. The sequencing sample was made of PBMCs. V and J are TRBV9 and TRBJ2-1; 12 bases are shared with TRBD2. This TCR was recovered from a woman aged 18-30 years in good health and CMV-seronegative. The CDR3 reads CASSARPSGLAGRNEQFF. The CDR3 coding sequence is TGTGCCAGCAGCGCGAGACCCTCCGGACTAGCGGGGAGAAATGAGCAGTTCTTC.